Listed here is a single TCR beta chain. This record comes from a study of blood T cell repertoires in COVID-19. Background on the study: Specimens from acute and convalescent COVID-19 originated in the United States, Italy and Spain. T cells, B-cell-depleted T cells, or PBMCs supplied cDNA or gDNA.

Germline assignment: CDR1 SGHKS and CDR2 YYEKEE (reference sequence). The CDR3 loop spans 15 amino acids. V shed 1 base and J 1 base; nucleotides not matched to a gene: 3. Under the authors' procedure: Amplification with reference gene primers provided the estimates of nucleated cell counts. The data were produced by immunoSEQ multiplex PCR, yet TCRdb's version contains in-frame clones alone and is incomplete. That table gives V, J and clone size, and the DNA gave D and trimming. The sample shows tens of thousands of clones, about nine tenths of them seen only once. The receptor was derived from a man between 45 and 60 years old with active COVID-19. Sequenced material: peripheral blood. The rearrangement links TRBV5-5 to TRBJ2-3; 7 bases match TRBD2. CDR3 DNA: TGTGCCAGCAGCTTGTACCGGGGGGGCACAGATACGCAGTATTTT. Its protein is CASSLYRGGTDTQYF.